The 24 T cell receptor beta chains reported below all come from one sample, sequenced in a study of T-cell memory formation after mild COVID-19. One entry per CDR3 protein results from TCRdb running MiXCR on the 5' RACE reads. The sample holds 250,000 to 300,000 distinct CDR3 sequences, roughly 17% seen once. The sample comprised PBMCs or a T cell subset sorted from them (not recorded which). All receptors derive from a man younger than 35 who had mild COVID-19 (a few samples of this study predate the infection). Cell type and time point are not known.

The chain is built from TRBV7-3 and TRBJ2-1, with a tentative D call TRBD1 (6 bases). Per the germline V gene, CDR1 is SGHTA and CDR2 is FQGTGA. The CDR3 loop spans 15 amino acids. Between the trimmed V and J ends, which lost 5 bases and 5 bases, there was a span of 16 bases. As DNA, the CDR3 is TGTGCCAGCAGCCCTAGGGGCAGGGGCGACAATGAGCAGTTCTTC. It translates to CASSPRGRGDNEQFF.

This clonotype was detected a few times. V and J are TRBV7-2 and TRBJ2-3; 8 nucleotides align to TRBD1. V lost 3 bases, J lost 6 bases, and 8 bases stayed unmatched. Germline V gives CDR1 SGHTA, CDR2 FQGNSA. This CDR3 is 15 amino acids long. CDR3 residues: CASSFRTGFGDTQYF. For the CDR3, the DNA is TGTGCCAGCAGCTTCCGGACAGGGTTCGGGGATACGCAGTATTTT.

This clonotype was detected only a few times. The rearrangement joins TRBV6-5 to TRBJ1-4; a possible D gene is TRBD1 (5 bases). This CDR3 comprises 11 residues. V shed 6 bases and J shed 8 bases, with 7 bases lying between them. CDR1 and CDR2 from the germline V gene are MNHEY and SVGAGI. CDR3 loop: CASRAGEKLFF. CDR3 coding DNA: TGTGCCAGCAGGGCAGGGGAAAAACTGTTTTTT.

The CDR3 DNA sequence: TGTGCCAGCAGTTCCGCGATTTCCGGACTAGCGGGGGCCCTCCGTTATACGCAGTATTTT. Translation: CASSSAISGLAGALRYTQYF. This chain links TRBV28 with TRBJ2-3; the match to TRBD2 covers 13 bases. There are 20 residues in the CDR3. Germline CDR1 is MDHEN and CDR2 is SYDVKM. V lost 4 bases to trimming and J lost 7 bases; unmatched junction nucleotides: 20.

This clonotype was observed a handful of times. This chain links TRBV5-1 with TRBJ1-5, with D possibly matching TRBD1 (6 bases). Trimming cost V 3 bases and J 0 bases, with 10 bases left between them. The CDR3 has 15 residues. CDR1 is SGHRS and CDR2 is YFSETQ in the germline V gene. The CDR3 coding sequence is TGCGCCAGCAGCTCAGCAGGGGATAGCAATCAGCCCCAGCATTTT. Translating it yields CASSSAGDSNQPQHF.

This clonotype was seen a handful of times. For the CDR3, the DNA is TGTGCCAGCAGTTACGCAGGGCCGAACACTGAAGCTTTCTTT. Residues: CASSYAGPNTEAFF. The rearrangement links TRBV6-2 or TRBV6-3 to TRBJ1-1, with D possibly being TRBD1 (5 bases). Per the germline V gene, CDR1 is MNHEY and CDR2 is SVGEGT. V lost 2 bases and J 1 base, leaving 8 bases between the germline ends. CDR3 length equals 14 residues.

The chain joins TRBV7-8 to TRBJ2-7; D remains unclear. Looked up from germline, CDR1 is SGHVS and CDR2 is FQNEAQ. The CDR3 covers 13 residues. The V end lost 6 bases, the J end lost 5 bases, and 14 bases lay between the germline ends. CDR3 sequence: CASRNAWVDEQYF. The CDR3 DNA sequence: TGTGCCAGCAGGAACGCCTGGGTGGACGAGCAGTACTTC.

The sample holds one count of this clonotype. J is TRBJ2-3 and V is TRBV5-4; 9 nucleotides align to TRBD2. Germline lookup yields CDR1 SGHNT and CDR2 YYREEE (reference sequence). V was clipped by 2 bases and J by 2 bases; unmatched bases: 6. The CDR3 runs 16 residues. DNA for the CDR3: TGTGCCAGCAGCTTCGATAGCGGGGGTCTCACAGATACGCAGTATTTT. Translation gives CASSFDSGGLTDTQYF. Variable domain in full (rest from reference TRBV5-4 and TRBJ2-3): ETGVTQSPTHLIKTRGQQVTLRCSSQSGHNTVSWYQQALGQGPQFIFQYYREEENGRGNFPPRFSGLQFPNYSSELNVNALELDDSALYLCASSFDSGGLTDTQYFGPGTRLTVL.

The chain combines TRBV5-1 with TRBJ1-2; 8 bases match TRBD1. CDR3 size: 15 residues. With 3 bases clipped from V and 7 bases from J, the junction kept 11 bases outside the gene matches. Germline CDR1 SGHRS, CDR2 YFSETQ. The CDR3 nucleotides read TGCGCCAGCAGCTCCCGACTTGCAGGGGGCTTTGGCTACACCTTC. Translating it yields CASSSRLAGGFGYTF.

V is TRBV28 and J is TRBJ1-4, with D perhaps matching TRBD1 (6 bases). The CDR3 consists of 14 residues. Germline CDR1 reads MDHEN; CDR2 reads SYDVKM. V was trimmed by 6 bases and J by 8 bases, leaving 16 bases between them. The CDR3 reads CASSGRGAREKLFF. The CDR3 bases are TGTGCCAGCAGCGGAAGGGGGGCCAGGGAAAAACTGTTTTTT. Combining the CDR3 with reference TRBV28 and TRBJ1-4 gives the whole variable domain DVKVTQSSRYLVKRTGEKVFLECVQDMDHENMFWYRQDPGLGLRLIYFSYDVKMKEKGDIPEGYSVSREKKERFSLILESASTNQTSMYLCASSGRGAREKLFFGSGTQLSVL.

This rearrangement joins TRBV4-3 to TRBJ1-2; no reliable D call. V was clipped by 0 bases and J by 5 bases, with 16 bases between them. CDR3 length: 16 residues. Per the germline V gene, CDR1 is LGHNA and CDR2 is YSLEER. The CDR3 DNA reads as TGCGCCAGCAGCCAAGAAGGAGGGCGTGGGGTTTATGGCTACACCTTC. Translation: CASSQEGGRGVYGYTF.

This clonotype was picked up a small number of times. In nucleotides, the CDR3 is TGCAGTGCTAGAGTGGAGGCAGGGGGCTTTGGAAATGAGCAGTTCTTC. It translates to CSARVEAGGFGNEQFF. This chain uses TRBV20-1 with TRBJ2-1; 8 bases are shared with TRBD1. This CDR3 comprises 16 residues. Germline CDR1 is DFQATT and CDR2 is SNEGSKA (reference sequence). With V trimmed by 1 base and J by 7 bases, 12 bases remained unmatched.

A few counts support this clonotype. This sequence joins TRBV4-2 and TRBJ1-1; 9 bases agree with TRBD1. The CDR3 has 15 amino acids. The germline gives CDR1 LGHNA, CDR2 YNFKEQ. Trimming at V came to 4 bases and at J to 2 bases, leaving 5 bases not matched to a gene. The DNA of the CDR3 is TGTGCCAGCAGCCCAGGGGACAGGGACAACACTGAAGCTTTCTTT. This translates into CASSPGDRDNTEAFF.

This clonotype has only a few counts. The gene calls are TRBV6-6 and TRBJ2-5; possibly TRBD1 for D (5 bases). CDR1 and CDR2 (germline): MNHNY, SVGAGI (reference sequence). V gave up 6 bases and J gave up 2 bases, with 10 bases separating them. This CDR3 comprises 13 residues. CDR3 DNA: TGTGCCAGCAGGATACAGGTTCAAGAGACCCAGTACTTC. This encodes CASRIQVQETQYF.

The gene calls are TRBV3-1 and TRBJ2-3; TRBD2 matches at 9 bases. Germline V gene data show CDR1 as LGHDT and CDR2 as YNNKEL (reference sequence). The trim removed 8 bases at V and 6 bases at J, leaving 6 bases unmatched. There are 13 residues in the CDR3. CDR3 sequence (DNA): TGTGCCAGCGGGCGGGGGGGTTTGGATACGCAGTATTTT. Translated: CASGRGGLDTQYF.

This clonotype was counted ten times or more. The chain couples TRBV12-3 or TRBV12-4 to TRBJ2-2; TRBD1 agrees at 7 bases. This CDR3 has 15 amino acids. V was pared by 10 bases and J by 5 bases, with 13 bases of the junction left unmatched. The DNA of the CDR3 is TGTGCCACCACGAGGGAACAGGGGTATACCGGGGAGCTGTTTTTT. It specifies CATTREQGYTGELFF.

The chain has TRBV2 and TRBJ2-3, with D perhaps TRBD2 (7 bases). Germline loops: CDR1 SNHLY, CDR2 FYNNEI. Trimming stripped 7 bases from V and 4 bases from J, with 15 bases between. This CDR3 contains 14 residues. CDR3 coding DNA: TGTGCCAGCAAGGGTTGGGGGGGCCCAGATACGCAGTATTTT. Translating gives CASKGWGGPDTQYF.

This clonotype was picked up a small number of times. V usage is TRBV4-2 and J usage is TRBJ2-5; D remains unclear. Between the trimmed V and J ends, which lost 4 bases and 13 bases, there was a span of 22 bases. CDR3 length: 14 residues. CDR1 is LGHNA and CDR2 is YNFKEQ in the germline V gene. The CDR3 coding sequence is TGTGCCAGCAGCCGAGGCAAGGGTGGGCACCCCTTGTACTTC. Protein: CASSRGKGGHPLYF.

The chain employs TRBV29-1 and TRBJ2-3; 8 nucleotides agree with TRBD2. V shed 6 bases, J shed 4 bases, and the junction held 3 bases outside the gene matches. The CDR3 consists of 12 residues. The germline gives CDR1 SQVTM, CDR2 ANQGSEA. In nucleotides, the CDR3 is TGCAGCGTCGGGGGGGGGCCAGATACGCAGTATTTT. This codes for CSVGGGPDTQYF.

The genes are TRBV7-3 and TRBJ1-2, with D perhaps matching TRBD1 (5 bases). The CDR3 runs to 15 residues. The V end was cut by 0 bases, the J end by 6 bases, with 14 bases between. The germline V gene has CDR1 SGHTA and CDR2 FQGTGA. Written as DNA, the CDR3 is TGTGCCAGCAGCTTAACCGGCGGGGACCGAAATGGCTACACCTTC. This sequence encodes CASSLTGGDRNGYTF.

The genes are TRBV7-3 and TRBJ1-6, with D perhaps TRBD1 (5 bases). Germline loops: CDR1 SGHTA, CDR2 FQGTGA. CDR3 length: 12 amino acids. The germline V and J ends were trimmed by 9 bases and 6 bases, with 9 bases remaining between them. The CDR3 nucleotides are TGTGCCAGAGGGGTGTTTAATTCACCCCTCCACTTT. It is translated as CARGVFNSPLHF.

The sample holds many counts of this clonotype. The chain uses TRBV5-1 and TRBJ1-1, with unresolved D. Per germline, CDR1 SGHRS and CDR2 YFSETQ. This CDR3 has 13 amino acids. V shed 1 base and J shed 2 bases, with 6 bases lying between them. The CDR3 bases are TGCGCCAGCAGCTTGCCAGGTAACACTGAAGCTTTCTTT. Translating gives CASSLPGNTEAFF.

The chain links TRBV6-2 or TRBV6-3 to TRBJ2-7, with D unclear. In germline, CDR1 is MNHEY, CDR2 SVGEGT. This CDR3 contains 13 residues. V lost 4 bases and J 7 bases, leaving 14 bases between the germline ends. The CDR3 loop is CASSLNRQLEQYV. DNA for the CDR3: TGTGCCAGCAGTTTGAATCGGCAACTAGAGCAGTACGTC.

This clonotype appeared a few times. The V and J genes are TRBV7-9 and TRBJ2-7; D ambiguous. The CDR3 is 14 amino acids. CDR1 is SEHNR, CDR2 FQNEAQ, per germline (reference sequence). V gave up 3 bases and J gave up 5 bases, with 14 bases separating them. Here the CDR3 reads CASSLAGRQNEQYF. The CDR3 DNA follows: TGTGCCAGCAGCTTGGCTGGACGGCAGAACGAGCAGTACTTC.